The 3 T cell receptor beta chains below come from one sample, sequenced in a study of cytomegalovirus exposure and HLA in healthy donors (dated by TCRdb to the late 2010s). Library creation used the immunoSEQ multiplex PCR assay. For the multiplex PCR, a mixture combining 60 forward primers for TCR Vbeta segments and 13 reverse primers for TCR Jbeta segments was used. Entries here come from immuneACCESS through TCRdb and include only in-frame sequences with V and J called. Some clones fail to appear in such tables; in the studies checked, an unresolved V gene covers under half of the shortfall, and the cause of the remainder is unknown. For this sample the table gives roughly 200,000 clones, of which roughly four fifths were detected only once. Together, the top ten hold 2.5% to 3.5% of the sample. Sample: PBMCs. These receptors all stem from a woman aged 40 to 55 in good health and CMV-seronegative.

This clone was observed a single time. J is TRBJ2-5 and V is TRBV2; D gene uncertain. Trimming removed 0 bases at V and 2 bases at J, with 22 bases between. The germline V gene encodes CDR1 SNHLY and CDR2 FYNNEI. The CDR3 is 19 residues long. CDR3 loop: CASSEALSVVTSRQETQYF. The CDR3 bases are TGTGCCAGCAGTGAAGCGCTCTCAGTTGTAACCTCGCGGCAAGAGACCCAGTACTTC.

This clone appeared a single time. The rearrangement joins TRBV6-1 to TRBJ1-5; D possibly corresponds to TRBD1 (6 bases). V lost 0 bases to trimming and J lost 5 bases, with 11 bases between them. This CDR3 has 15 residues. CDR1 MNHNS and CDR2 SASEGT come from the germline V gene. CDR3 region: CASSEALGAYQPQHF. The CDR3 DNA reads TGTGCCAGCAGTGAAGCTCTGGGGGCCTATCAGCCCCAGCATTTT.

The rearrangement joins TRBV27 to TRBJ2-5, with 7 bases that match TRBD1. The CDR3 has 15 residues. Per germline, CDR1 MNHEY and CDR2 SMNVEV (reference sequence). The J segment lost 10 bases and the V segment lost 5 bases, leaving 16 bases of the junction unmatched. CDR3: CASSVLGTALPGQYF. DNA for the CDR3: TGTGCCAGCAGTGTCTTAGGGACAGCCCTACCAGGCCAGTACTTC.